These 3 T cell receptor beta chains originate from one sample sequenced in a study of beta chain features in type 1 diabetes. Since all of the isolated RNA was reverse transcribed, expressed TCRB transcripts were what got sequenced. TCRdb's table, derived via immunoSEQ multiplex PCR, lists solely in-frame clones and lacks some. The data show roughly 610,000 clones, about 14% seen once. The sequencing sample was made of naive CD4+ T cells from blood. The receptors come from a man aged 18-30 years in good health.

In regard to this clone: Relative to the germline gene, one junction end is altered; a read error may explain this. V is TRBV19 and J is TRBJ2-2; D unresolved. CDR1 LNHDA and CDR2 SQIVND come from the germline V gene (reference sequence). This CDR3 is built from 11 residues. The CDR3 DNA reads TGTGCCAGTAGTATCACCAGGGAGCTGTTTTTT. This codes for CASSITRELFF.

This chain uses TRBV7-2 with TRBJ2-7, with a tentative D call TRBD2 (5 bases). V lost 4 bases, J lost 13 bases, and 14 bases lay in between. Germline V gene data show CDR1 as SGHTA and CDR2 as FQGNSA. CDR3 length: 11 amino acids. The CDR3 coding sequence is TGTGCCAGCAGCTCCGGGGTACTGGAATACTTC. Protein: CASSSGVLEYF.

This CDR3 reads CAVDSYGYTF. In DNA, the CDR3 is TGTGCCGTCGACAGCTATGGCTACACCTTC. The J gene is TRBJ1-2, the V gene TRBV28; D possibly corresponds to TRBD1 (5 bases). Deletions cut 11 bases from V and 4 bases from J, with 8 bases between. CDR3 length equals 10 residues. Germline V gives CDR1 MDHEN, CDR2 SYDVKM.